The rows below give T cell receptor beta chains drawn from one sample of a study of cytomegalovirus exposure and HLA in healthy donors. The data were produced by immunoSEQ multiplex PCR, yet TCRdb's version contains in-frame clones alone and is incomplete. The sample has about 62,000 clones, approximately 80% seen once; the top ten hold 2.5% to 3%. Sequenced material: PBMCs. These receptors were taken from a woman under 40 in good health and CMV-seronegative. Both conserved end residues are part of each CDR3. Fields, in order: D gene, clone size, J gene, CDR3 length, V gene, CDR3 DNA, CDR3 protein. A D gene is named only where the DNA matches it firmly. Only part of the rows carry a size: once, few, many, or a class if the clone is expanded.

>NA|NA|TRBJ1-1|13|TRBV11-2
TGTGCCAGCATAAGGGGATGGAACACTGAAGCTTTCTTT
CASIRGWNTEAFF
>NA|once|TRBJ1-1|12|TRBV6-1
TGTGCCAGCAGTGAAGTCCCTATTGAAGCTTTCTTT
CASSEVPIEAFF
>TRBD2|NA|TRBJ2-1|14|TRBV5-1
TGCGCCAGCAGCCCCATAGCGGGGGTTAATGAGCAGTTCTTC
CASSPIAGVNEQFF
>NA|NA|TRBJ2-2|15|TRBV7-9
TGTGCCAGCAGGTCAGGGGAGTCGGGCTACGGGGAGCTGTTTTTT
CASRSGESGYGELFF
>NA|few|TRBJ2-2|14|TRBV19
TGTGCCAGTAGTATCTTTGAGCCCAGGGGGGAGCTGTTTTTT
CASSIFEPRGELFF
>TRBD1|NA|TRBJ1-4|14|TRBV5-4
TGTGCCAGCAGCCTGGGACAGGGGAATGAAAAACTGTTTTTT
CASSLGQGNEKLFF
>NA|NA|TRBJ2-7|12|TRBV19
TGTGCCAGTAGTATCGGACAGAACGAGCAGTACTTC
CASSIGQNEQYF
>TRBD1|NA|TRBJ1-2|13|TRBV9
TGTGCCAGCAGCGACGGACAGGGGTATGGCTACACCTTC
CASSDGQGYGYTF
>NA|NA|TRBJ1-1|13|TRBV10-3
TGTGCCATCAGGGGACACCTGAACACTGAAGCTTTCTTT
CAIRGHLNTEAFF
>NA|NA|TRBJ2-1|16|TRBV7-9
TGTGCCAGCAGCTTCGTTCCGGGACTTGAAATGGGTGAGCAGTTCTTC
CASSFVPGLEMGEQFF
>NA|NA|TRBJ1-5|15|TRBV7-2
TGTGCCAGCAGCTCAAACGGGGGGCTGGGGCAGCCCCAGCATTTT
CASSSNGGLGQPQHF
>NA|NA|TRBJ2-5|14|TRBV2
TGTGCCAGTGATCTCCAGGGAATCGGAGAGACCCAGTACTTC
CASDLQGIGETQYF
>TRBD2|NA|TRBJ2-5|17|TRBV7-9
TGTGCCAGCAGCTTAGGCGTTAGCGGGGGGCCATCCGAGACCCAGTACTTC
CASSLGVSGGPSETQYF
>TRBD2|NA|TRBJ2-3|16|TRBV5-1
TGCGCCAGCAGCTGGGGCGGGGGGGGAAGCACAGATACGCAGTATTTT
CASSWGGGGSTDTQYF
>TRBD1|NA|TRBJ2-3|14|TRBV7-7
TGTGCCAGTTCACCGGGACAGTCCACAGATACGCAGTATTTT
CASSPGQSTDTQYF
>NA|NA|TRBJ2-7|11|TRBV5-6
TGTGCCAGCAGCTTGGCTGACGAGCAGTACTTC
CASSLADEQYF
>NA|NA|TRBJ1-6|16|TRBV6-4
TGTGCCAGCACTGACTCCAGGGATTCCTATAATTCACCCCCCCACTTT
CASTDSRDSYNSPPHF
>TRBD2|NA|TRBJ2-7|15|TRBV7-9
TGTGCCAGCAGCCGCCGGCGGGGGGCGGACTACGAGCAGTACTTC
CASSRRRGADYEQYF
>NA|NA|TRBJ1-4|15|TRBV19
TGTGCCAGTAGCCTGAACGGGACACCGGATGAAAAACTGTTTTTT
CASSLNGTPDEKLFF
>TRBD2|NA|TRBJ2-5|15|TRBV6-6
TGTGCCAGCAGTTTAGCGGGGGGGCTTGCCGAGACCCAGTACTTC
CASSLAGGLAETQYF
>NA|NA|TRBJ1-1|14|TRBV19
TGTGCCAGTAGTCTACCGGGACATAACACTGAAGCTTTTTTT
CASSLPGHNTEAFF
>NA|NA|TRBJ1-1|15|TRBV18
TGTGCCAGCTCCCAAACCCTACTCTTGAACACTGAAGCTTTCTTT
CASSQTLLLNTEAFF
>NA|NA|TRBJ2-7|13|TRBV7-2
TGTGCCAGCAGCTTAATGACATTCTACGAGCAGTACTTC
CASSLMTFYEQYF
>NA|NA|TRBJ1-5|15|TRBV5-8
TGTGCCAGCAGCTTGGATCAGGGGTTCAACCAGCCCCAGCATTTT
CASSLDQGFNQPQHF
>TRBD1|NA|TRBJ1-2|14|TRBV7-6
TGTGCCAGCAGCTTAGTTCATACAGGGGGTGGCTACACCTTC
CASSLVHTGGGYTF
>TRBD1|NA|TRBJ2-3|15|TRBV19
TGTGCCAGTAACCAGGACAGGGACTTTAGGGATACGCAGTATTTT
CASNQDRDFRDTQYF
>NA|NA|TRBJ1-5|15|TRBV2
TGTGCCAGCAGTGACGATTTCGGTAGCAATCAGCCCCAGCATTTT
CASSDDFGSNQPQHF
>TRBD1|NA|TRBJ1-2|16|TRBV19
TGTGCCAGTAGTATGGGGACAGGAGTCACCGTCTATGGCTACACCTTC
CASSMGTGVTVYGYTF
>NA|NA|TRBJ1-4|14|TRBV10-3
TGTGCCATCAGTGAGAAGGCAGGGTCCCCCTTGATGTTTTTT
CAISEKAGSPLMFF
>TRBD1|NA|TRBJ2-6|18|TRBV4-3
TGCGCCAGCAGCCAAGTACCGACAGGGAGCTCTGGGGCCAACGTCCTGACTTTC
CASSQVPTGSSGANVLTF
>TRBD2|NA|TRBJ2-1|15|TRBV6-5
TGTGCCAGCAGCCAAGGGGCGGGGGGTCTCAATGAGCAGTTCTTC
CASSQGAGGLNEQFF
>TRBD1|NA|TRBJ1-1|15|TRBV7-9
TGTGCCAGCAGCTTCCTACAGGGGAAGAACACTGAAGCTTTCTTT
CASSFLQGKNTEAFF
>NA|NA|TRBJ1-2|10|TRBV23-1
TGCGCCAGCAGTGTCTCTGGCTACACCTTC
CASSVSGYTF
>TRBD1|few|TRBJ1-1|14|TRBV19
TGTGCCAGTAGTCCGAGTAGGGGGCTTACTGAAGCTTTCTTT
CASSPSRGLTEAFF
>NA|NA|TRBJ1-4|14|TRBV4-3
TGCGCCAGCAGCCCGGGACTACAAGAGGAAAAACTGTTTTTT
CASSPGLQEEKLFF
>TRBD1|NA|TRBJ1-2|15|TRBV30
TGTGCCTGGGGCGACCCCGGACAGGGTAACTATGGCTACACCTTC
CAWGDPGQGNYGYTF
>TRBD1|NA|TRBJ2-3|16|TRBV5-1
TGCGCCAGCAGCTTGGGGCAGGGGGCTGCCGCAGATACGCAGTATTTT
CASSLGQGAAADTQYF
>TRBD2|few|TRBJ2-3|15|TRBV2
TGTGCCAGCAAAAGGGCTAGCGGAGACACAGATACGCAGTATTTT
CASKRASGDTDTQYF
>NA|few|TRBJ2-3|15|TRBV5-4
TGTGCCAGCAGCTTGGCCTCGGCCACGAGGGATACGCAGTATTTT
CASSLASATRDTQYF
>TRBD1|NA|TRBJ1-1|14|TRBV6-6
TGTGCCAGCACCTTGGACAGGATGAACACTGAAGCTTTCTTT
CASTLDRMNTEAFF
>NA|NA|TRBJ2-5|13|TRBV5-8
TGTGCCAGCAGCTTGGGCGGGCAAGAGACCCAGTACTTC
CASSLGGQETQYF
>TRBD2|NA|TRBJ2-3|16|TRBV13
TGTGCCAGCAGCTTGGGACTAGCGGGGGGCACAGATACGCAGTATTTT
CASSLGLAGGTDTQYF
>NA|NA|TRBJ1-6|15|TRBV6-1
TGTGCCAGCGGTAGCCGGGGTACACTTCAATCACCCCTCCACTTT
CASGSRGTLQSPLHF
>TRBD1|NA|TRBJ2-5|15|TRBV11-2
TGTGCCAGCAGCTTAGGAGCCAGGGGGCCAGAGACCCAGTACTTC
CASSLGARGPETQYF
>NA|NA|TRBJ2-1|15|TRBV6-6
TGTGCCAGCAGTTACTTCGCGGGACAGTACAATGAGCAGTTCTTC
CASSYFAGQYNEQFF
>NA|NA|TRBJ1-6|16|TRBV5-1
TGCGCCAGCAGCGCAACAGGGAGCTCCTATAATTCACCCCTCCACTTT
CASSATGSSYNSPLHF
>NA|NA|TRBJ1-5|14|TRBV5-1
TGCGCCAGCAGCCCCGAGGGGGGGCTCCAGCCCCAGCATTTT
CASSPEGGLQPQHF
>TRBD2|NA|TRBJ2-1|14|TRBV18
TGTGCCAGCTCAACTAGCGGGGGGTTCAATGAGCAGTTCTTC
CASSTSGGFNEQFF
>TRBD2|NA|TRBJ2-3|14|TRBV30
TGTGCCTGGTTCGGGGGGGGGTCCACAGATACGCAGTATTTT
CAWFGGGSTDTQYF
>NA|NA|TRBJ1-1|14|TRBV6-1
TGTGCCAGCAGTGAAAGGACACTGAACACTGAAGCTTTCTTT
CASSERTLNTEAFF
>TRBD1|NA|TRBJ2-7|17|TRBV10-2
TGCGCCAGCAGTGAGCCAAAAACCGGGACAGGGTTATCCGAGCAGTACTTC
CASSEPKTGTGLSEQYF
>NA|NA|TRBJ1-1|14|TRBV7-9
TGTGCCAGCAGCTTAGAGCAAGGGGTCACTGAAGCTTTCTTT
CASSLEQGVTEAFF
>NA|NA|TRBJ1-1|11|TRBV6-5
TGTGCCAGCAGTAGGGGTAGTGAAGCTTTCTTT
CASSRGSEAFF
>TRBD2|NA|TRBJ2-2|15|TRBV6-5
TGTGCCAGCAGTTACGAGGACGGGGGGGCCGGGGAGCTGTTTTTT
CASSYEDGGAGELFF
>NA|NA|TRBJ1-5|14|TRBV27
TGTGCCAGCAGTCCGGGATTTAGCAATCAGCCCCAGCATTTT
CASSPGFSNQPQHF
>NA|NA|TRBJ2-2|16|TRBV7-9
TGTGCCACCTACGGTGATCGGGTGGGTAACACCGGGGAGCTGTTTTTT
CATYGDRVGNTGELFF
>NA|NA|TRBJ1-3|17|TRBV4-3
TGCGCCAGCAGCCAAGAGAGGCCGCGACAGAGTGGAAACACCATATATTTT
CASSQERPRQSGNTIYF
>TRBD2|NA|TRBJ2-3|17|TRBV7-8
TGTGCCAGCAGCTTATCCCCACGGGAGGGAAGCACAGATACGCAGTATTTT
CASSLSPREGSTDTQYF
>TRBD2|once|TRBJ2-2|17|TRBV7-9
TGTGCCAGCAGCTTAGAGAATAGACTAGCGAGCACCGGGGAGCTGTTTTTT
CASSLENRLASTGELFF
>NA|NA|TRBJ1-1|14|TRBV19
TGTGCCAGTAGTATTGGTGGGGCGAGCACTGAAGCTTTCTTT
CASSIGGASTEAFF